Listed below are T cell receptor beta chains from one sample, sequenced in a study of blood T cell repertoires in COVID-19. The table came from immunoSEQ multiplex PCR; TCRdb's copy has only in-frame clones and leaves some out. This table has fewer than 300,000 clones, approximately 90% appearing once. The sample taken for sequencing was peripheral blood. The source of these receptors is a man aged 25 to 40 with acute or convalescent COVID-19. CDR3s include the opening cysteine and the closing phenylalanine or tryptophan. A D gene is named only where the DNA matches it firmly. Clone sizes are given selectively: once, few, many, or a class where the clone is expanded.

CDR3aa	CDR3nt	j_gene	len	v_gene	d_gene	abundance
CATSGQETQYF	TGTGCCACTAGCGGCCAAGAGACCCAGTACTTC	TRBJ2-5	11	TRBV18	TRBD2	NA
CASMQRQVEDTQYF	TGTGCCAGCATGCAAAGACAGGTAGAAGATACGCAGTATTTT	TRBJ2-3	14	TRBV6-5	NA	NA
CASSHGGTDNSPLHF	TGTGCCAGCTCACACGGCGGGACAGATAATTCACCCCTCCACTTT	TRBJ1-6	15	TRBV18	TRBD1	NA
CASSAVGGFYVNTEAFF	TGTGCCAGCAGCGCCGTCGGAGGGTTCTATGTTAACACTGAAGCTTTCTTT	TRBJ1-1	17	TRBV7-3	NA	once
CASSLRSRGYNQPQHF	TGTGCCAGCAGTTTGAGATCGAGGGGGTACAATCAGCCCCAGCATTTT	TRBJ1-5	16	TRBV28	NA	NA
CASSPGRGPQFF	TGTGCCAGCAGCCCCGGGCGGGGCCCCCAGTTCTTC	TRBJ2-1	12	TRBV12-3/TRBV12-4	NA	NA
CASGGGWTDTQYF	TGTGCCAGCGGGGGCGGGTGGACAGATACGCAGTATTTT	TRBJ2-3	13	TRBV6-5	NA	NA
CASSEGLAGTQETQYF	TGTGCCAGCAGTGAAGGTCTAGCGGGGACCCAAGAGACCCAGTACTTC	TRBJ2-5	16	TRBV6-1	TRBD2	NA
CASSNVAGMGNNEQYF	TGCGCCAGCAGCAACGTGGCCGGGATGGGGAATAACGAGCAGTACTTC	TRBJ2-7	16	TRBV5-1	NA	NA
CAIGTSGSGTGELFF	TGTGCCATCGGGACTAGCGGGAGCGGCACCGGGGAGCTGTTTTTT	TRBJ2-2	15	TRBV2	TRBD2	NA
CASSSRGFGSYNEQFF	TGTGCCAGCAGTTCACGGGGGTTCGGTTCCTACAATGAGCAGTTCTTC	TRBJ2-1	16	TRBV11-2	NA	NA
CASSIGRAGGTDTQYF	TGTGCCAGTAGTATCGGTCGGGCCGGGGGCACAGATACGCAGTATTTT	TRBJ2-3	16	TRBV19	NA	NA
CASSLGRGFGETQYF	TGCGCCAGCAGCTTGGGTAGGGGCTTCGGAGAGACCCAGTACTTC	TRBJ2-5	15	TRBV5-1	NA	NA
CASSPPGQGPDGYTF	TGTGCCAGCTCACCTCCGGGACAGGGCCCTGATGGCTACACCTTC	TRBJ1-2	15	TRBV18	TRBD1	NA
CASSSQGRGRGYTF	TGTGCCAGCAGTTCCCAGGGCAGGGGACGCGGCTACACCTTC	TRBJ1-2	14	TRBV28	NA	NA
CSGYSGTGTNTIYF	TGCAGCGGCTATTCCGGGACAGGGACAAACACCATATATTTT	TRBJ1-3	14	TRBV29-1	TRBD1	once
CATRGSTGETEAFF	TGTGCCACCAGAGGGTCGACAGGGGAAACTGAAGCTTTCTTT	TRBJ1-1	14	TRBV24-1	TRBD1	once
CASSPTGDGYTF	TGTGCCAGCTCACCAACCGGGGATGGCTACACCTTC	TRBJ1-2	12	TRBV18	NA	NA
CASRKRQGIREQYF	TGTGCCAGCCGAAAAAGGCAGGGGATTCGCGAGCAGTACTTC	TRBJ2-7	14	TRBV6-5	NA	NA
CASSQDRGNQPQHF	TGTGCCAGCAGCCAAGACAGGGGAAATCAGCCCCAGCATTTT	TRBJ1-5	14	TRBV4-2	NA	NA
CASSPRGTGNYGYTF	TGTGCCAGCTCACCACGGGGGACAGGCAACTATGGCTACACCTTC	TRBJ1-2	15	TRBV18	TRBD1	NA
CASSSGDAGELFF	TGTGCCAGCAGTAGCGGAGACGCCGGGGAGCTGTTTTTT	TRBJ2-2	13	TRBV27	NA	many